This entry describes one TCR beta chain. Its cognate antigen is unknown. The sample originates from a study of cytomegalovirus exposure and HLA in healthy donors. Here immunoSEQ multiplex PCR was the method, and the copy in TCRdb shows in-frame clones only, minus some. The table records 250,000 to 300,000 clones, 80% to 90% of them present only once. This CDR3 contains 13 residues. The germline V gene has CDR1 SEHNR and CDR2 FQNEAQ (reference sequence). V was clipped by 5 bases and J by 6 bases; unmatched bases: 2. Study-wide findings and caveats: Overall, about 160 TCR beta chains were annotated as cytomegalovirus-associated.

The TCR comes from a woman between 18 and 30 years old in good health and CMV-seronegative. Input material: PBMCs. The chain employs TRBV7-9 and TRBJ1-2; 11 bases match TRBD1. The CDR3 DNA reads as TGTGCCAGCAGCGGACAGGGGGCTGATGGCTACACCTTC. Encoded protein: CASSGQGADGYTF.